These 27 T cell receptor beta chains were sequenced from one sample in a study of shared T cell receptors in the human thymus. The data were produced by immunoSEQ multiplex PCR, yet TCRdb's version contains in-frame clones alone and is incomplete. The repertoire consists of some 700,000 clones, with 70% to 90% occurring once and the leading ten covering 0.0095% to 0.011%. This sample was also put to use in a study of human thymus T cells.

Source material: thymocytes. The source of these receptors is a girl in the first two years of life with a congenital heart defect.

The gene calls are TRBV14 and TRBJ1-1, with 8 bases that match TRBD1. J was trimmed by 4 bases and V by 0 bases; bases with no gene match: 10. Germline CDR1 SGHDN, CDR2 FVKESK. The CDR3 contains 17 residues. CDR3 nucleotides: TGTGCCAGCAGCCAAGACGGGACAGGTAGGCGGTCCACTGAAGCTTTCTTT. Protein sequence: CASSQDGTGRRSTEAFF.

The chain recombines TRBV14 with TRBJ2-5, with D possibly being TRBD2 (6 bases). Trimming stripped 1 base from V and 1 base from J, with 13 bases between. Germline CDR1 and CDR2: SGHDN and FVKESK. The length of the CDR3 is 16 residues. The CDR3 reads CASSQGRDSTQETQYF. Here the CDR3 DNA reads TGTGCCAGCAGCCAAGGCAGGGACTCAACCCAAGAGACCCAGTACTTC.

The rearrangement joins TRBV28 to TRBJ1-1; D uncertain. CDR1 MDHEN and CDR2 SYDVKM come from the germline V gene. V dropped 0 bases and J dropped 0 bases, with 11 bases sitting between them. The CDR3 has 16 residues. The CDR3 region is CASSLWEDGLNTEAFF. The CDR3 DNA is TGTGCCAGCAGTTTATGGGAGGACGGCCTGAACACTGAAGCTTTCTTT.

The genes are TRBV4-1 and TRBJ2-7; 8 nucleotides agree with TRBD1. The CDR3 has 16 residues. The ends lost 4 bases at V and 4 bases at J; junction bases unmatched: 12. CDR1 is MGHRA and CDR2 is YSYEKL in the germline V gene. The CDR3 reads CASSLLWTGLGYEQYF. Here the CDR3 DNA reads TGCGCCAGCAGCCTACTATGGACAGGGCTAGGGTACGAGCAGTACTTC.

This clone was counted between two and nine times. The chain employs TRBV6-1 and TRBJ1-3, with TRBD1 matching 10 bases. The CDR3 is 18 amino acids. V lost 0 bases, J lost 4 bases, and 9 bases stayed unmatched. CDR1 is MNHNS, CDR2 SASEGT, per germline. In DNA, the CDR3 is TGTGCCAGCAGTGAAGCCCTTAGGGGGACAGGGGTAGGAAACACCATATATTTT. Translating gives CASSEALRGTGVGNTIYF.

V gene TRBV2 combines with J gene TRBJ2-2; D is undetermined. The CDR3 has 13 residues. The V and J ends lost 4 bases and 6 bases respectively, with 9 bases between them. The germline V gene has CDR1 SNHLY and CDR2 FYNNEI. This CDR3 reads CASSAVSPGELFF. The CDR3 region has the DNA TGTGCCAGCAGTGCGGTTAGTCCCGGGGAGCTGTTTTTT.

This chain connects TRBV7-6 to TRBJ1-5; TRBD1 is a possible D gene (5 bases). Trimming pared 5 bases from V and 5 bases from J, leaving 10 bases between. The CDR3 length is 13 residues. Germline-derived CDR1 and CDR2 are SGHVS and FNYEAQ. The CDR3 reads CASSPSRDQPQHF. CDR3 DNA sequence: TGTGCCAGCAGCCCGAGCAGGGATCAGCCCCAGCATTTT.

In nucleotides, the CDR3 is TGTGCCATCAGTGACGGAGGGACAGGGGGCAGTGGGGAAGAGACCCAGTACTTC. Encoded protein: CAISDGGTGGSGEETQYF. This chain uses TRBV10-3 with TRBJ2-5; TRBD1 agrees at 12 bases. The CDR3 spans 18 residues. Germline values: CDR1 ENHRY, CDR2 SYGVKD. Trimming cost V 3 bases and J 3 bases; bases outside gene matches: 11.

The rearrangement uses TRBV5-1 and TRBJ2-2, with 9 nucleotides matching TRBD1. This CDR3 region has 14 residues. From germline, CDR1 is SGHRS and CDR2 YFSETQ. The V and J ends lost 1 base and 8 bases, in that order; junction bases with no gene match: 3. The CDR3 loop is CASSLRTGVGELFF. The CDR3 DNA reads TGCGCCAGCAGCTTGAGGACAGGGGTTGGGGAGCTGTTTTTT.

The gene calls are TRBV7-8 and TRBJ2-3; 7 positions agree with TRBD1. Looked up from germline, CDR1 is SGHVS and CDR2 is FQNEAQ. The CDR3 sequence is 16 residues long. Unmatched junction bases numbered 5, after V lost 0 bases and J lost 2 bases. CDR3 coding DNA: TGTGCCAGCAGCTTAGCTGACAGGGAATACACAGATACGCAGTATTTT. Amino acid sequence: CASSLADREYTDTQYF.

This chain uses TRBV5-1 with TRBJ1-3; 9 nucleotides agree with TRBD1. The germline V gene encodes CDR1 SGHRS and CDR2 YFSETQ. V gave up 8 bases and J gave up 8 bases; unmatched junction bases: 8. The CDR3 consists of 13 residues. The CDR3 loop reads CARSGQGIYTIYF. The CDR3 nucleotides read TGCGCCAGATCAGGACAGGGGATTTACACCATATATTTT.

This clone was recorded a few times. The J gene is TRBJ1-2, the V gene TRBV5-6; tentative D call: TRBD1 (6 bases). The CDR3 sequence is 15 residues long. V was pared by 3 bases and J by 0 bases, with 12 bases between. The germline gives CDR1 SGHDT, CDR2 YYEEEE. The CDR3 nucleotides are TGTGCCAGCAGCTGGCCCAGACAGGCTAACTATGGCTACACCTTC. Translating it yields CASSWPRQANYGYTF.

This chain joins TRBV7-9 and TRBJ1-5; 7 nucleotides line up with TRBD1. CDR1 is SEHNR, CDR2 FQNEAQ, per germline (reference sequence). CDR3 length: 17 amino acids. V gave up 1 base and J gave up 3 bases; unmatched junction bases: 9. The CDR3 loop is CASSLGEPDRDNQPQHF. Written as DNA, the CDR3 is TGTGCCAGCAGCTTAGGGGAACCCGACAGGGACAATCAGCCCCAGCATTTT.

The rearrangement links TRBV11-2 to TRBJ1-1; D is uncertain. Between the trimmed V and J ends, which lost 3 bases and 1 base, there was a span of 9 bases. This CDR3 contains 14 residues. The V gene's germline CDR1 is SGHAT and CDR2 FQNNGV. As DNA, the CDR3 is TGTGCCAGCAGCTTTTCGGGGAGGAACACTGAAGCTTTCTTT. Translation: CASSFSGRNTEAFF.

This sequence joins TRBV15 and TRBJ1-2, with 9 bases fitting TRBD1. The CDR3 contains 14 residues. Germline loops: CDR1 LNHNV, CDR2 YYDKDF (reference sequence). Germline trimming cut 10 bases from V and 0 bases from J; bases unmatched to any gene: 6. The CDR3, as DNA: TGTGCCATCAACGGACAGGGGACTAACTATGGCTACACCTTC. It yields the protein CAINGQGTNYGYTF.

V gene TRBV11-2 combines with J gene TRBJ1-3; D perhaps matches TRBD1 (6 bases). In germline, CDR1 is SGHAT, CDR2 FQNNGV. The CDR3 loop spans 17 amino acids. V gave up 0 bases and J gave up 4 bases, with 16 bases separating them. This CDR3 is CASSLDRDGGGGNTIYF. Here the CDR3 DNA reads TGTGCCAGCAGCTTAGATAGGGATGGGGGCGGGGGAAACACCATATATTTT.

J is TRBJ1-1 and V is TRBV18, with a possible D match to TRBD1 (5 bases). The V and J ends lost 1 base and 0 bases respectively, with 15 bases between them. The CDR3 extends over 17 amino acids. Germline CDR1 KGHSH, CDR2 LQKENI. The CDR3 DNA follows: TGTGCCAGCTCACCACGCCGGGGAGGGGAGATGAACACTGAAGCTTTCTTT. This encodes CASSPRRGGEMNTEAFF.

This chain connects TRBV6-5 to TRBJ1-2; D gene uncertain. V was shortened by 2 bases and J by 4 bases, with 11 bases between the two germline ends. Germline CDR1 MNHEY, CDR2 SVGAGI. This CDR3 has 14 amino acids. The CDR3 loop is CASSYSPLSYGYTF. CDR3 DNA sequence: TGTGCCAGCAGTTACAGTCCCCTTAGCTATGGCTACACCTTC.

V usage is TRBV5-4 and J usage is TRBJ1-4, with TRBD1 matching 8 bases. V lost 3 bases, J lost 8 bases, and 6 bases stayed unmatched. The CDR3 covers 14 residues. CDR1 and CDR2 (germline): SGHNT, YYREEE (reference sequence). For the CDR3, the DNA is TGTGCCAGCAGCTCCAGGACAGGGAACGAAAAACTGTTTTTT. It translates to CASSSRTGNEKLFF.

V and J are TRBV15 and TRBJ2-5, with 8 bases aligning to TRBD1. V trimming: 8 bases; J trimming: 7 bases; junction bases outside the gene matches: 15. The CDR3 runs 15 residues. Germline lookup yields CDR1 LNHNV and CDR2 YYDKDF (reference sequence). The CDR3 reads CATSDRDRQEWTQYF. CDR3 DNA: TGTGCCACCTCCGACCGGGACAGGCAAGAGTGGACCCAGTACTTC.

This sequence joins TRBV4-3 and TRBJ1-4; 7 bases fit TRBD1. V lost 0 bases to trimming and J lost 0 bases; unmatched junction nucleotides: 7. Germline CDR1 reads LGHNA; CDR2 reads YSLEER. This CDR3 is built from 18 residues. DNA of the CDR3: TGCGCCAGCAGCCAAGAGCGGGACAGTGACGCAACTAATGAAAAACTGTTTTTT. It encodes CASSQERDSDATNEKLFF.

The chain carries TRBV9 and TRBJ1-2; D might be TRBD1 (6 bases). This CDR3 has 15 residues. From germline, CDR1 is SGDLS and CDR2 YYNGEE. Deletions cut 0 bases from V and 7 bases from J, with 16 bases between. The DNA of the CDR3 is TGTGCCAGCAGCGTAGATCAGGGGAAAGTTGGTGGCTACACCTTC. Its protein product is CASSVDQGKVGGYTF.

CDR3 loop: CASSQDGGRGRGYEQYF. In DNA, the CDR3 is TGCGCCAGCAGCCAAGATGGGGGCAGGGGTCGAGGCTACGAGCAGTACTTC. V and J are TRBV4-3 and TRBJ2-7; weak D call: TRBD1 (6 bases). This CDR3 contains 17 residues. The V gene's germline CDR1 is LGHNA and CDR2 YSLEER. V was clipped by 0 bases and J by 3 bases, with 18 bases between them.

The DNA of the CDR3 is TGTGCCAGCAGCGTCGGTAGCAGGGCAAATTCACCCCTCCACTTT. It encodes CASSVGSRANSPLHF. This chain links TRBV9 with TRBJ1-6; tentative D call: TRBD1 (5 bases). Germline assignment: CDR1 SGDLS and CDR2 YYNGEE. The CDR3 spans 15 residues. V lost 2 bases and J 7 bases, leaving 13 bases between the germline ends.

Concerning this clone itself: The CDR3 ends on some other residue instead of the conserved phenylalanine or tryptophan, so this is likely a read error. Because the CDR3's place on the DNA is in doubt, the DNA is left out and the CDR3 is given as listed by TCRdb. This chain links TRBV7-4 with TRBJ1-2; the D call in the table, TRBD1, was not verified against the DNA. Germline lookup yields CDR1 SGHVT and CDR2 SQSDAQ. The CDR3 spans 10 amino acids, including both terminal residues. Here the CDR3 reads CASSLGAFPS.

This chain links TRBV6-1 with TRBJ2-7, with 10 nucleotides matching TRBD2. The CDR3 sequence is 15 residues long. Germline CDR1 is MNHNS and CDR2 is SASEGT. The ends lost 4 bases at V and 5 bases at J; junction bases unmatched: 8. The CDR3 protein is CASSGRGLALDEQYF. The DNA of the CDR3 is TGTGCCAGCAGTGGGAGGGGACTAGCGCTGGACGAGCAGTACTTC.

V usage is TRBV6-6 and J usage is TRBJ2-7; D is possibly TRBD1 (5 bases). Germline V gene sequence: CDR1 MNHNY, CDR2 SVGAGI (reference sequence). The CDR3 totals 14 residues. V lost 7 bases, J lost 1 base, and 14 bases lay in between. The CDR3 is CASNPNRLSYEQYF. The DNA for the CDR3 is TGTGCCAGCAATCCAAACAGGCTATCCTACGAGCAGTACTTC.